The clone carrying this T cell receptor beta chain has a handful of counts. The antigen is undetermined. TCRdb recomputed calls from the reads with MiXCR, one row per CDR3 protein. The data hold approximately 270,000 distinct CDR3 sequences, with 20% to 25% observed a single time. V shed 2 bases and J 1 base; nucleotides not matched to a gene: 10. The CDR3 has 19 residues. Germline-derived CDR1 and CDR2 are SGHDT and YYEEEE. The data belong to a study of T cell repertoires in cytomegalovirus infection. This receptor was taken from a human donor in good health (CMV status not recorded). Some clones in this sample may be carry-over from other donors' samples. The sequencing here drew on cultured PBMCs, taken from culture after CMV antigen stimulation. V gene TRBV5-6 combines with J gene TRBJ2-5; TRBD2 matches 14 bases. The CDR3 DNA sequence: TGTGCCAGCAGCTTCTTACCCGGGACTAGCGGGAGTAGCCAAGAGACCCAGTACTTC. Protein product: CASSFLPGTSGSSQETQYF. The full variable domain, its missing parts supplied by reference TRBV5-6 and TRBJ2-5, is DAGVTQSPTHLIKTRGQQVTLRCSPKSGHDTVSWYQQALGQGPQFIFQYYEEEERQRGNFPDRFSGHQFPNYSSELNVNALLLGDSALYLCASSFLPGTSGSSQETQYFGPGTRLLVL.